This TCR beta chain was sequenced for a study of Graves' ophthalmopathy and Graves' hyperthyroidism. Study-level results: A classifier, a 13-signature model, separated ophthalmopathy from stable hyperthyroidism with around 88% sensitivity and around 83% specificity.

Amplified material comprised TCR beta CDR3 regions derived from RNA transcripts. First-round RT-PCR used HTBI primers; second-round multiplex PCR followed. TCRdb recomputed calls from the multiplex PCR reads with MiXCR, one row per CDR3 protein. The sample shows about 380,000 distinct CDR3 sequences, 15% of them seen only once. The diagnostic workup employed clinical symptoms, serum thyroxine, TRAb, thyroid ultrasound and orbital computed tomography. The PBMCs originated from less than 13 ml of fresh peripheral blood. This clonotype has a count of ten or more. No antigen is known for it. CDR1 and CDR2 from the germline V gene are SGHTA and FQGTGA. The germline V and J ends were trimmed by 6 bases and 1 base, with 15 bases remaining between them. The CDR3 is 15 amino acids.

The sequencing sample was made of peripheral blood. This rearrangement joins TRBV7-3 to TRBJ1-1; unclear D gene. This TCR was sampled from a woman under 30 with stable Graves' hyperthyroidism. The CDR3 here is CASRVSGNQNTEAFF. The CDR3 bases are TGTGCCAGCAGGGTCTCGGGAAACCAGAACACTGAAGCTTTCTTT.